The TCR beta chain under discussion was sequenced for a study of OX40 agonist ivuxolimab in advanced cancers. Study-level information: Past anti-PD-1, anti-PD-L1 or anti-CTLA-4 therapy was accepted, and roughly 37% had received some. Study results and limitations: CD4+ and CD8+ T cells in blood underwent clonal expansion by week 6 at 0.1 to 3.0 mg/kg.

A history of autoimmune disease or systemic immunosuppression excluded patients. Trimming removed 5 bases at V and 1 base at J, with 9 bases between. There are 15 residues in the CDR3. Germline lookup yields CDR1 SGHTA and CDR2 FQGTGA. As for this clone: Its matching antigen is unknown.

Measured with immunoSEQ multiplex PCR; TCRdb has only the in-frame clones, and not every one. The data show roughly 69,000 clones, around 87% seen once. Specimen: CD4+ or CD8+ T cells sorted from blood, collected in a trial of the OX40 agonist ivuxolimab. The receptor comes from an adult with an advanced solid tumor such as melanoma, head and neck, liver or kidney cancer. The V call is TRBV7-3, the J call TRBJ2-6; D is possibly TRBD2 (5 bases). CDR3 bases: TGTGCCAGCAGCCTCCGGGGTTCTGGGGCCAACGTCCTGACTTTC. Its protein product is CASSLRGSGANVLTF.